In its sample, the clone carrying this T cell receptor beta chain was seen once. The data derive from a study of blood T cell repertoires in COVID-19. Looking at the study overall: The samples span acute and convalescent COVID-19 from the United States, Italy and Spain. From T cells, B-cell-depleted T cells, or PBMCs came the material, which was cDNA or gDNA.

Per the original methods: Counts of nucleated cells, estimated from reference gene primer amplification, were obtained. Assay used: immunoSEQ multiplex PCR; TCRdb lists only in-frame clones, some missing. V and J calls and clone size are copied from that table; D and trimming were computed from the DNA. The table has roughly 99,000 clones, roughly 80% seen once. This CDR3 is built from 17 residues. Germline CDR1 is MDHEN and CDR2 is SYDVKM. The V gene end was trimmed by 6 bases and the J gene end by 5 bases; junction bases not matched to a gene: 10. The sequencing sample was made of peripheral blood. The chain couples TRBV28 to TRBJ2-5, with 15 bases that match TRBD2. This clonotype was obtained from an elderly woman with acute or convalescent COVID-19. The CDR3 nucleotides read TGTGCCAGCAGCCCGCGGACTAGCGGGGGGGCCCGGGAGACCCAGTACTTC. This sequence encodes CASSPRTSGGARETQYF.